The clone carrying this T cell receptor beta chain was seen a few times. Its antigen is unidentified. TCRdb redid the calling of the reads with MiXCR, one entry per CDR3 protein. Of fewer than 1,000,000 distinct CDR3 sequences listed, approximately 31% were seen once; the top ten hold roughly 13%. This CDR3 has 15 amino acids. In germline, CDR1 is MNHEY, CDR2 SVGAGI. J was trimmed by 4 bases and V by 6 bases; bases with no gene match: 10. This entry is derived from a study of T cell repertoires in cytomegalovirus infection. This specimen was cultured CD8+ T cells from PBMCs, taken from culture after CMV antigen stimulation. This chain links TRBV6-5 with TRBJ2-7; 9 positions match TRBD1. This receptor was identified in a human donor in good health (CMV status not recorded). Some clones in this sample may be carry-over from other donors' samples. CDR3 loop: CASSWETGGFYEQYF. The CDR3 coding sequence is TGTGCCAGCAGCTGGGAAACAGGGGGCTTTTACGAGCAGTACTTC.